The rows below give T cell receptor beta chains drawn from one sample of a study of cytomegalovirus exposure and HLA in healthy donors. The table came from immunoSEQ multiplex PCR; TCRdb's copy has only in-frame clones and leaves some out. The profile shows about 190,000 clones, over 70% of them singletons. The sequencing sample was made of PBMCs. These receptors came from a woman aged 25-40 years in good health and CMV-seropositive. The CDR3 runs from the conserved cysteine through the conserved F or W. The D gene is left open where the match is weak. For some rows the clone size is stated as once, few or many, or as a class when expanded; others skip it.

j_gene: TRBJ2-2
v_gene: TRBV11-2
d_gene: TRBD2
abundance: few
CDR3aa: CASSRLAGGAGELFF
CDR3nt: TGTGCCAGCAGCCGACTAGCGGGAGGCGCCGGGGAGCTGTTTTTT

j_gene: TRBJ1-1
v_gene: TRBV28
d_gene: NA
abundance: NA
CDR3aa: CASKTLPDGPSTEAFF
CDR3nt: TGTGCCAGCAAGACTCTTCCCGACGGCCCCAGCACTGAAGCTTTCTTT

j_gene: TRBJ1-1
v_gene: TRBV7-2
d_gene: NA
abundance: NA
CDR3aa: CASESGGGWDTEAFF
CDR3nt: TGTGCCAGCGAAAGTGGGGGGGGGTGGGACACTGAAGCTTTCTTT

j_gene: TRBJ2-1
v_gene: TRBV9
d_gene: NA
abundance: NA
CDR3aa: CASSVELAVYNEQFF
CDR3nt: TGTGCCAGCAGCGTAGAGTTAGCGGTCTACAATGAGCAGTTCTTC

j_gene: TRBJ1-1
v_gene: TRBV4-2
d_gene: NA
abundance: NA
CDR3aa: CASTREDTEAFF
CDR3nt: TGTGCCAGCACCAGGGAGGACACTGAAGCTTTCTTT

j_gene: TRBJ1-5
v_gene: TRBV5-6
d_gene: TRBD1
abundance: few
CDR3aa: CASSLSKTGFYQPQHF
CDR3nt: TGTGCCAGCAGCTTGTCGAAGACAGGGTTCTATCAGCCCCAGCATTTT

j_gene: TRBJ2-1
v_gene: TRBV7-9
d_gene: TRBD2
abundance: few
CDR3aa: CASSSGLVHNEQFF
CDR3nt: TGTGCCAGCAGCTCGGGACTAGTCCACAATGAGCAGTTCTTC

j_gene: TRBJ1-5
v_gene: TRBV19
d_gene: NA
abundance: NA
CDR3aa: CASMSLWEGDNQPQHF
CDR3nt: TGTGCCAGTATGTCTCTGTGGGAAGGGGACAATCAGCCCCAGCATTTT

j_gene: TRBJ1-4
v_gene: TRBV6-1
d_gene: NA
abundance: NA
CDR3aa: CASSDWGVLNEKLFF
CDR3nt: TGTGCCAGCAGTGATTGGGGGGTTCTCAATGAAAAACTGTTTTTT

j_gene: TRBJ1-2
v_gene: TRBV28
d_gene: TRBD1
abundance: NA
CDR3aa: CASRRTGANYGYTF
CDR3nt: TGTGCCAGCAGACGGACAGGAGCTAACTATGGCTACACCTTC

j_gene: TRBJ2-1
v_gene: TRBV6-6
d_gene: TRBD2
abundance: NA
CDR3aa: CASSPGLAGYNEQFF
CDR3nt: TGTGCCAGCAGTCCGGGACTAGCGGGTTACAATGAGCAGTTCTTC

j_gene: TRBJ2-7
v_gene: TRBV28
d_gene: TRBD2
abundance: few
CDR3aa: CASSLLGGEQYF
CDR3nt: TGTGCCAGCAGTTTACTGGGGGGGGAGCAGTACTTC